This TCR beta chain was retrieved from a study of cytomegalovirus exposure and HLA in healthy donors. General study points: Rare TCR sequences predominated, though certain public TCRs were found in many donors. Later analysis reportedly placed an Asian-associated ancestry cluster below the roughly 670-donor mean in N-insertions. Common viral pathogens (according to a later analysis) appeared linked to several of the most significant clusters.

It was with 60 Vbeta and 13 Jbeta primers that the PCR ran. Profiled with immunoSEQ multiplex PCR; TCRdb holds only in-frame clones, not every one. The sample has under 200,000 clones. On this clone: What it binds is not known.

Donors had nominal health at sampling but likely had unrecorded immune exposures. This TCR was sampled from a man aged 30-40 years in good health and CMV-seronegative. Sample: PBMCs.

The CDR3 is CASCRTSGTYEQYF. As DNA, the CDR3 is TGTGCCAGCTGCCGGACTAGCGGGACCTACGAGCAGTACTTC. The chain uses TRBV6-1 and TRBJ2-7; 12 positions match TRBD2. The CDR3 consists of 14 residues. V lost 8 bases, J lost 2 bases, and 4 bases stayed unmatched. Germline assignment: CDR1 MNHNS and CDR2 SASEGT.